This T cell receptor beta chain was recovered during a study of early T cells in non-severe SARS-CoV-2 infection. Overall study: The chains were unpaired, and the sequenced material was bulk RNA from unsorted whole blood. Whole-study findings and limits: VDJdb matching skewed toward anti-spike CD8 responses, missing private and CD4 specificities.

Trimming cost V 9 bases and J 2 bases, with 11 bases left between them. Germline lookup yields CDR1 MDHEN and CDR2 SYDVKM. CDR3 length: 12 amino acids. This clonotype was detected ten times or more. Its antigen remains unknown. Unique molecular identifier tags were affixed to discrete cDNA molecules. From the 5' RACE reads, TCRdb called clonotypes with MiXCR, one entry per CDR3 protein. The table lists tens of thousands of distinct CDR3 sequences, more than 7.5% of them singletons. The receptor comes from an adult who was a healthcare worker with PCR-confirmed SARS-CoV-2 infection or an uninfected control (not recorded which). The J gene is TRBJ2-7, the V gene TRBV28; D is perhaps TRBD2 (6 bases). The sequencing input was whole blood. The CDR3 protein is CASFSGAYEQYF. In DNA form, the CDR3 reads TGTGCCAGTTTTAGCGGAGCCTACGAGCAGTACTTC.